A selection of T cell receptor beta chains follows, all from one sample in a study. TCRdb reanalysed the 5' RACE reads using MiXCR and keeps one entry per CDR3 protein. The data show under 65,000 distinct CDR3 sequences, with around 26% seen just once and approximately 3.3% held by the top ten. Sample: tumor-infiltrating memory CD4+ T cells sorted from the breast tumor. All receptors derive from a female donor with breast cancer. Each CDR3 is given with its conserved first and last residue. The order of the fields is V gene, J gene, D gene, clone size, CDR3 DNA, CDR3 protein. D genes are given only for firm matches. Clone size is not always given. Where it is, it says once, few, many or a class for expanded clones.

v_call: TRBV7-2; j_call: TRBJ2-1; d_call: .; clone_size: many; cdr3_nt: TGTGCCAGCAGCCTCCTCAGTGAGCAGTTCTTC; cdr3_aa: CASSLLSEQFF
v_call: TRBV25-1; j_call: TRBJ2-5; d_call: .; clone_size: many; cdr3_nt: TGTGCCAGCAGTGAAGGGGGCGCAGAGACCCAGTACTTC; cdr3_aa: CASSEGGAETQYF
v_call: TRBV15; j_call: TRBJ2-7; d_call: TRBD1; clone_size: many; cdr3_nt: TGTGCCACCAGCAGAGAGGGGGTGACAGGGCGCGGCGAGCAGTACTTC; cdr3_aa: CATSREGVTGRGEQYF
v_call: TRBV24-1; j_call: TRBJ1-2; d_call: .; clone_size: .; cdr3_nt: TGTGCCACCAGTGACCCCCCCAGTTATGGCTACACCTTC; cdr3_aa: CATSDPPSYGYTF
v_call: TRBV13; j_call: TRBJ1-6; d_call: .; clone_size: .; cdr3_nt: TGTGCCAGCAGCTTAGGCCGGTCCAATTCACCCCTCCACTTT; cdr3_aa: CASSLGRSNSPLHF
v_call: TRBV20-1; j_call: TRBJ2-1; d_call: TRBD1; clone_size: few; cdr3_nt: TGCAGTGGGGACAGGGAGTTTCGGGAGCAGTTCTTC; cdr3_aa: CSGDREFREQFF
v_call: TRBV12-5; j_call: TRBJ2-1; d_call: .; clone_size: .; cdr3_nt: TGTGCTAGTGGTCCCCGAGAAGCCCCGGATGAGCAGTTCTTC; cdr3_aa: CASGPREAPDEQFF
v_call: TRBV7-2; j_call: TRBJ2-1; d_call: .; clone_size: .; cdr3_nt: TGTGCCAGCAGCTTAGAGGGACAACTAAGTAGGGAGCAGTTCTTC; cdr3_aa: CASSLEGQLSREQFF
v_call: TRBV5-1; j_call: TRBJ1-1; d_call: .; clone_size: .; cdr3_nt: TGCGCCAGCGCGATTGGGGGAATGGCAAGCACTGAAGCTTTCTTT; cdr3_aa: CASAIGGMASTEAFF
v_call: TRBV7-9; j_call: TRBJ2-1; d_call: TRBD1; clone_size: few; cdr3_nt: TGTGCCAGCAGCTTACAGGGGGACGTTAGTGGCAATGAGCAGTTCTTC; cdr3_aa: CASSLQGDVSGNEQFF
v_call: TRBV12-3/TRBV12-4; j_call: TRBJ2-1; d_call: TRBD2; clone_size: .; cdr3_nt: TGTGCCAGCAGTTTCGAGCGGGAGTGGGACAATGAGCAGTTCTTC; cdr3_aa: CASSFEREWDNEQFF
v_call: TRBV5-1; j_call: TRBJ2-2; d_call: .; clone_size: .; cdr3_nt: TGCGCCAGCAGCTTTTCTCAGGGCCGGGAGCTGTTTTTT; cdr3_aa: CASSFSQGRELFF
v_call: TRBV15; j_call: TRBJ2-4; d_call: TRBD2; clone_size: few; cdr3_nt: TGTGCCACCAGGATGGTAGGACTAGCGGGAGGGAACATTCAGTACTTC; cdr3_aa: CATRMVGLAGGNIQYF
v_call: TRBV14; j_call: TRBJ1-6; d_call: .; clone_size: few; cdr3_nt: TGTGCCAGCAGCGGAGGGATTCGTAATTCACCCCTCCACTTT; cdr3_aa: CASSGGIRNSPLHF
v_call: TRBV10-3; j_call: TRBJ1-1; d_call: .; clone_size: .; cdr3_nt: TGTGCCATTAACCAACAGGGAGGCACTGAAGCTTTCTTT; cdr3_aa: CAINQQGGTEAFF
v_call: TRBV7-8; j_call: TRBJ2-1; d_call: .; clone_size: .; cdr3_nt: TGTGCCAGCTTTTCACTAGCTCGAGTTGAGCAGTTCTTC; cdr3_aa: CASFSLARVEQFF
v_call: TRBV7-2; j_call: TRBJ2-5; d_call: .; clone_size: .; cdr3_nt: TGTGCCAGCAGCTTAGAGTCCTTTCAAGAGACCCAGTACTTC; cdr3_aa: CASSLESFQETQYF
v_call: TRBV5-6; j_call: TRBJ2-5; d_call: TRBD2; clone_size: .; cdr3_nt: TGTGCCAGCAGCCGTGGAGCGGGAGGGCCGGGGGAGACCCAGTACTTC; cdr3_aa: CASSRGAGGPGETQYF
v_call: TRBV28; j_call: TRBJ2-3; d_call: TRBD2; clone_size: few; cdr3_nt: TGTGCCAGCACTGACGGGAGGGACTCAGATACGCAGTATTTT; cdr3_aa: CASTDGRDSDTQYF
v_call: TRBV30; j_call: TRBJ1-1; d_call: .; clone_size: .; cdr3_nt: TGTGCCTGGAGTAGGGGCAGATTGAACACTGAAGCTTTCTTT; cdr3_aa: CAWSRGRLNTEAFF
v_call: TRBV4-3; j_call: TRBJ1-1; d_call: TRBD1; clone_size: .; cdr3_nt: TGCGCCAGCAGCCAAGAAGGACAGGGGATTTTCGAAGCTTTCTTT; cdr3_aa: CASSQEGQGIFEAFF
v_call: TRBV28; j_call: TRBJ2-5; d_call: TRBD2; clone_size: many; cdr3_nt: TGTGCCAGCAGACCCACAGCGGGAAGGTCGGAGACCCAGTACTTC; cdr3_aa: CASRPTAGRSETQYF
v_call: TRBV3-1; j_call: TRBJ2-1; d_call: .; clone_size: .; cdr3_nt: TGTGCCAGCAGCCGAGGGGGCAGCGGGGTTGAGCAGTTCTTC; cdr3_aa: CASSRGGSGVEQFF
v_call: TRBV5-1; j_call: TRBJ1-1; d_call: .; clone_size: .; cdr3_nt: TGCGCCAGCAGCTTCATGTTGAACACTGAAGCTTTCTTT; cdr3_aa: CASSFMLNTEAFF
v_call: TRBV20-1; j_call: TRBJ1-6; d_call: .; clone_size: .; cdr3_nt: TGCAGTGCTCAGCAGGGAGGGAGGGGACAATCACCCCTCCACTTT; cdr3_aa: CSAQQGGRGQSPLHF
v_call: TRBV9; j_call: TRBJ1-2; d_call: .; clone_size: .; cdr3_nt: TGTGCCAGCGGCGTAGGGGTGGATAACTATGGCTACACCTTC; cdr3_aa: CASGVGVDNYGYTF
v_call: TRBV6-1; j_call: TRBJ1-5; d_call: .; clone_size: few; cdr3_nt: TGTGCCAGCAACAGATATAGCAATCAGCCCCAGCATTTT; cdr3_aa: CASNRYSNQPQHF
v_call: TRBV2; j_call: TRBJ2-1; d_call: .; clone_size: .; cdr3_nt: TGTGCCAGCGTCAGGGAGCCCTCTTACAATGAGCAGTTCTTC; cdr3_aa: CASVREPSYNEQFF
v_call: TRBV5-6; j_call: TRBJ1-1; d_call: TRBD1; clone_size: many; cdr3_nt: TGTGCCAGCCCGGGAGCGACAGGGGGCACTGAAGCTTTCTTT; cdr3_aa: CASPGATGGTEAFF
v_call: TRBV7-2; j_call: TRBJ2-2; d_call: .; clone_size: .; cdr3_nt: TGTGCCAGCAGCTTAAATTCTCTAGCCGTAGCCGGGGAGCTGTTTTTT; cdr3_aa: CASSLNSLAVAGELFF
v_call: TRBV4-1; j_call: TRBJ2-2; d_call: TRBD2; clone_size: .; cdr3_nt: TGCGCCAGCAGCCACCCGGGACTAGCGGACACCGGGGAGCTGTTTTTT; cdr3_aa: CASSHPGLADTGELFF
v_call: TRBV12-3/TRBV12-4; j_call: TRBJ1-6; d_call: .; clone_size: few; cdr3_nt: TGTGCCAGCAGTTTACAGGGGATCAATTCACCCCTCCACTTT; cdr3_aa: CASSLQGINSPLHF
v_call: TRBV27; j_call: TRBJ2-1; d_call: TRBD2; clone_size: .; cdr3_nt: TGTGCCAGCAGTTCACCCGGTCTAGCGGGAGACCAGTTCTTC; cdr3_aa: CASSSPGLAGDQFF
v_call: TRBV7-3; j_call: TRBJ1-2; d_call: TRBD1; clone_size: many; cdr3_nt: TGTGCCAGCAGCTTAGATGGGACAGCTAATACAAATGGCTACACCTTC; cdr3_aa: CASSLDGTANTNGYTF
v_call: TRBV5-1; j_call: TRBJ2-6; d_call: TRBD2; clone_size: .; cdr3_nt: TGCGCCAGCAGCTCTGCGGGAGGGCCTGGGGCCAACGTCCTGACTTTC; cdr3_aa: CASSSAGGPGANVLTF
v_call: TRBV7-6; j_call: TRBJ1-1; d_call: .; clone_size: .; cdr3_nt: TGTGCCAGCAGCTTCACTACAGGGCCCATGAACACTGAAGCTTTCTTT; cdr3_aa: CASSFTTGPMNTEAFF
v_call: TRBV5-1; j_call: TRBJ2-7; d_call: .; clone_size: .; cdr3_nt: TGCGCCAGCAGCTCGTTACAGGACTACGAGCAGTACTTC; cdr3_aa: CASSSLQDYEQYF
v_call: TRBV7-9; j_call: TRBJ2-5; d_call: .; clone_size: many; cdr3_nt: TGTGCCAGCAGCTTCTCCCAGGATGGGGAGACCCAGTACTTC; cdr3_aa: CASSFSQDGETQYF
v_call: TRBV4-2; j_call: TRBJ2-5; d_call: TRBD2; clone_size: .; cdr3_nt: TGTGCCAGCAGCCAAGATAATCCAGCGGGAGCAGAGACCCAGTACTTC; cdr3_aa: CASSQDNPAGAETQYF
v_call: TRBV7-9; j_call: TRBJ1-1; d_call: .; clone_size: .; cdr3_nt: TGTGCCAGCAGCTCCTACCAACCCGGACGCACTGAAGCTTTCTTT; cdr3_aa: CASSSYQPGRTEAFF
v_call: TRBV7-2; j_call: TRBJ2-3; d_call: .; clone_size: medium-sized; cdr3_nt: TGTGCCAGCAGCTTTGCAGATACGCAGTATTTT; cdr3_aa: CASSFADTQYF
v_call: TRBV5-1; j_call: TRBJ1-4; d_call: .; clone_size: few; cdr3_nt: TGCGCCAGCAGCTTGTGGACGGGTAATGAAAAACTGTTTTTT; cdr3_aa: CASSLWTGNEKLFF
v_call: TRBV20-1; j_call: TRBJ1-6; d_call: TRBD1; clone_size: .; cdr3_nt: TGCAGTGCTAGGATTCGGACAGGGGGTTCACCCCTCCACTTT; cdr3_aa: CSARIRTGGSPLHF
v_call: TRBV5-1; j_call: TRBJ1-1; d_call: .; clone_size: .; cdr3_nt: TGCGCCAGCAGCTTGGGGGGAAAACTAAACGGAGCTTTCTTT; cdr3_aa: CASSLGGKLNGAFF